What follows are 30 T cell receptor beta chains derived from one specimen sequenced in a study of regulatory T cells in long-lasting Graves disease. The time point is: newly diagnosed GD, antithyroid drugs for less than 3 months. There was RNA extracted from PBMCs, and the TCR library was made from it. Construction of the TCR beta libraries employed iRepertoire HTBI primers in conjunction with Arm-PCR of CDR3 regions. One entry per CDR3 protein results from TCRdb running MiXCR on the multiplex PCR reads. Of 450,000 to 700,000 distinct CDR3 sequences in the sample, around an eighth were seen once. These data also featured in a second study, about T cells in Graves' hyperthyroidism and ophthalmopathy.

Sample: peripheral blood mononuclear cells (PBMCs), taken at new diagnosis, from a patient treated with antithyroid drugs. These receptors were obtained from a man between 25 and 39 years old with Graves disease.

This clonotype was seen ten or more times. The V and J genes are TRBV6-1 and TRBJ2-7; D gene unclear. Germline CDR1 MNHNS, CDR2 SASEGT. V shed 2 bases and J shed 4 bases, with 12 bases lying between them. This CDR3 is built from 14 residues. The CDR3 here is CASSEYGRMYEQYF. CDR3 DNA: TGTGCCAGCAGTGAATACGGACGGATGTACGAGCAGTACTTC.

This clonotype was counted many times. The J gene is TRBJ2-7, the V gene TRBV5-1, with D possibly matching TRBD2 (5 bases). CDR1 and CDR2 (germline): SGHRS, YFSETQ. There are 15 residues in the CDR3. Between the trimmed V and J ends, which lost 4 bases and 3 bases, there was a span of 17 bases. The CDR3 bases are TGCGCCAGCAGCGCCGAGGGTAATCCTTTCTACGAGCAGTACTTC. Protein sequence: CASSAEGNPFYEQYF.

This clonotype was detected a few times. This sequence joins TRBV18 and TRBJ1-6; 7 bases align to TRBD1. The CDR3 consists of 15 residues. The germline V gene has CDR1 KGHSH and CDR2 LQKENI. V dropped 1 base and J dropped 10; count of bases not matched to a gene: 7. The CDR3 DNA follows: TGTGCCAGCTCACCACGTCGGCAGGGGGACTCACCCCTCCACTTT. Translated: CASSPRRQGDSPLHF.

This clonotype appeared a single time. A read error may explain this, as a much larger clone is one base away. The chain combines TRBV7-9 with TRBJ2-1, with 7 bases matching TRBD2. The germline gives CDR1 SEHNR, CDR2 FQNEAQ (reference sequence). This CDR3 comprises 16 residues. V shed 1 base and J 10 bases; nucleotides not matched to a gene: 13. CDR3 coding DNA: TGTGCCAGCAGCTTAGATGGCGGGAGCGGACCCTACGAGCAGTTCTTC. Residues: CASSLDGGSGPYEQFF.

CDR3 nucleotide sequence: TGCAGTGCTGGGACTAGCGGGAGAGGGGGAGAGACCCAGTACTTC. Translating gives CSAGTSGRGGETQYF. This chain connects TRBV20-1 to TRBJ2-5, with 14 bases matching TRBD2. Germline V gene data show CDR1 as DFQATT and CDR2 as SNEGSKA (reference sequence). V shed 5 bases, J shed 4 bases, and the junction held 6 bases outside the gene matches. The CDR3 is 15 residues long.

This clonotype was detected a few times. This chain links TRBV15 with TRBJ2-1, with TRBD1 identical over 12 bases. V lost 5 bases, J lost 5 bases, and 7 bases stayed unmatched. The CDR3 is 16 amino acids. Looked up from germline, CDR1 is LNHNV and CDR2 is YYDKDF (reference sequence). The CDR3: CATSPPRDRGHNEQFF. The CDR3 bases are TGTGCCACCAGCCCCCCCCGGGACAGGGGGCACAATGAGCAGTTCTTC.

This clonotype has ten or more counts. The chain combines TRBV20-1 with TRBJ2-1, with 7 bases matching TRBD2. This CDR3 is built from 13 residues. Germline CDR1 and CDR2: DFQATT and SNEGSKA (reference sequence). V was pared by 3 bases and J by 9 bases, with 8 bases of the junction left unmatched. CDR3 sequence (DNA): TGCAGTGCTAGTTTGGCGGGAGATGGTGAGCAGTTCTTC. Its protein product is CSASLAGDGEQFF.

This clonotype was counted at least ten times. The gene calls are TRBV11-2 and TRBJ2-3; 10 bases align to TRBD1. Germline CDR1 SGHAT, CDR2 FQNNGV. V dropped 3 bases and J dropped 5; count of bases not matched to a gene: 5. There are 15 residues in the CDR3. The CDR3 sequence is CASSFGGDRGDTQYF. The CDR3 bases are TGTGCCAGCAGCTTTGGGGGGGACAGGGGAGATACGCAGTATTTT.

This clonotype was seen ten or more times. The V call is TRBV10-3, the J call TRBJ2-5; possibly TRBD1 for D (6 bases). The CDR3 is 13 amino acids. V lost 4 bases to trimming and J lost 4 bases, with 10 bases between them. Germline CDR1 is ENHRY and CDR2 is SYGVKD. CDR3 in DNA: TGTGCCATCAGTGTACCAGGGGTAGAGACCCAGTACTTC. Protein sequence: CAISVPGVETQYF.

This clonotype was counted ten times or more. This chain connects TRBV20-1 to TRBJ2-6; D is uncertain. Trimming cost V 3 bases and J 1 base, with 16 bases left between them. Germline CDR1 reads DFQATT; CDR2 reads SNEGSKA (reference sequence). This CDR3 comprises 17 residues. The CDR3 is CSASLQLKESGANVLTF. The CDR3 coding sequence is TGCAGTGCTAGCCTACAGCTGAAGGAGTCTGGGGCCAACGTCCTGACTTTC.

This clonotype has a count of ten or more. The J gene is TRBJ2-5, the V gene TRBV10-3; TRBD1 agrees at 8 bases. Germline V gene data show CDR1 as ENHRY and CDR2 as SYGVKD. V shed 5 bases and J 1 base; nucleotides not matched to a gene: 6. The CDR3 runs to 15 residues. DNA for the CDR3: TGTGCCATCAGTCAGGACAGGGTCCCCCAAGAGACCCAGTACTTC. It specifies CAISQDRVPQETQYF.

This clonotype was picked up many times. This chain uses TRBV6-1 with TRBJ1-4; 10 bases are a match to TRBD1. Unmatched junction bases numbered 2, after V lost 6 bases and J lost 7 bases. CDR3 length equals 13 residues. Germline loops: CDR1 MNHNS, CDR2 SASEGT. CDR3 loop: CASRGTGVEKLFF. The CDR3 nucleotides are TGTGCCAGCAGGGGGACAGGGGTTGAAAAACTGTTTTTT.

This clonotype was seen a few times. The rearrangement links TRBV5-1 to TRBJ1-4; the match to TRBD1 covers 8 bases. Losses at the gene ends were 4 bases for V and 6 bases for J; bases not matched to a gene: 11. This CDR3 has 16 amino acids. The germline V gene encodes CDR1 SGHRS and CDR2 YFSETQ. This CDR3 is CASSVTRDRWDEKLFF. The CDR3 nucleotides are TGCGCCAGCAGCGTAACCCGGGACAGGTGGGATGAAAAACTGTTTTTT.

This clonotype has at least ten counts. The rearrangement joins TRBV5-1 to TRBJ2-1, with TRBD2 matching 10 bases. V lost 4 bases and J lost 8; bases outside the gene matches: 15. Per germline, CDR1 SGHRS and CDR2 YFSETQ. The CDR3 sequence is 17 residues long. The CDR3 DNA is TGCGCCAGCAGCGTTCCTAGCGGGAGTGAGTTAATCGATGAGCAGTTCTTC. As protein: CASSVPSGSELIDEQFF.

This clonotype was recorded at least ten times. The chain uses TRBV18 and TRBJ2-1; tentatively, D is TRBD1 (5 bases). Trimming stripped 0 bases from V and 5 bases from J, with 11 bases between. CDR3 size: 15 residues. CDR1 is KGHSH and CDR2 is LQKENI in the germline V gene. CDR3: CASSPPSRGHNEQFF. Here the CDR3 DNA reads TGTGCCAGCTCACCACCGAGTAGGGGCCACAATGAGCAGTTCTTC. The full variable domain, rest sourced from reference TRBV18 and TRBJ2-1, is NAGVMQNPRHLVRRRGQEARLRCSPMKGHSHVYWYRQLPEEGLKFMVYLQKENIIDESGMPKERFSAEFPKEGPSILRIQQVVRGDSAAYFCASSPPSRGHNEQFFGPGTRLTVL.

The chain joins TRBV14 to TRBJ2-3; 10 bases are a match to TRBD2. Germline V CDR1 and CDR2: SGHDN, FVKESK. The CDR3 spans 17 residues. The V and J ends lost 4 bases and 0 bases, in that order; junction bases with no gene match: 7. CDR3 amino acids: CASSRLAGATSTDTQYF. CDR3 nucleotide sequence: TGTGCCAGCAGCCGGCTAGCGGGAGCAACTAGCACAGATACGCAGTATTTT.

This clonotype was detected ten times or more. This chain uses TRBV11-2 with TRBJ2-5; 8 nucleotides agree with TRBD2. The CDR3 spans 14 residues. Germline V gives CDR1 SGHAT, CDR2 FQNNGV. V trimming: 5 bases; J trimming: 5 bases; junction bases outside the gene matches: 7. The CDR3 sequence: CASSPLAGAETQYF. The CDR3 DNA follows: TGTGCCAGCAGCCCCCTAGCGGGTGCGGAGACCCAGTACTTC.

V is TRBV7-2 and J is TRBJ2-3; TRBD2 is a possible D gene (7 bases). Per the germline V gene, CDR1 is SGHTA and CDR2 is FQGNSA. CDR3 length equals 16 residues. The ends were cut back, 5 bases at V and 0 bases at J, with 15 bases in the middle. CDR3 region: CASSLRGGWSTDTQYF. The CDR3, as DNA: TGTGCCAGCAGCCTTAGGGGGGGGTGGAGCACAGATACGCAGTATTTT.

This clonotype was counted between two and nine times. The chain uses TRBV30 and TRBJ2-5; TRBD2 matches at 14 bases. CDR1 is GTSNPN and CDR2 is SVGIG in the germline V gene (reference sequence). Trimming took 1 base from V and 7 from J; bases not matched to a gene: 2. This CDR3 spans 14 amino acids. The CDR3 sequence is CAWSDGLAGGTQYF. As DNA, the CDR3 is TGTGCCTGGAGTGATGGACTAGCGGGGGGGACCCAGTACTTC.

Many counts were recorded for this clonotype. CDR3 region: CASSYPDNEQFF. Written as DNA, the CDR3 is TGTGCCAGCAGTTACCCCGACAATGAGCAGTTCTTC. This sequence joins TRBV6-5 and TRBJ2-1; D uncertain. Germline-derived CDR1 and CDR2 are MNHEY and SVGAGI. The ends were cut back, 2 bases at V and 5 bases at J, with 4 bases in the middle. The CDR3 runs 12 residues.

This clonotype appeared a few times. V usage is TRBV5-1 and J usage is TRBJ1-1, with a tentative D call TRBD1 (6 bases). CDR1 and CDR2 (germline): SGHRS, YFSETQ. Trimming pared 2 bases from V and 6 bases from J, leaving 11 bases between. This CDR3 is 13 amino acids long. The DNA of the CDR3 is TGCGCCAGCAGCTTTGAACAGGGCGCTGAAGCTTTCTTT. Protein: CASSFEQGAEAFF. Looking up the rest from reference TRBV5-1 and TRBJ1-1 gives the full variable domain: KAGVTQTPRYLIKTRGQQVTLSCSPISGHRSVSWYQQTPGQGLQFLFEYFSETQRNKGNFPGRFSGRQFSNSRSEMNVSTLELGDSALYLCASSFEQGAEAFFGQGTRLTVV.

At least ten counts were recorded for this clonotype. The chain joins TRBV11-2 to TRBJ1-3; no clear D. This CDR3 has 12 amino acids. Germline V gives CDR1 SGHAT, CDR2 FQNNGV. V was cut by 5 bases and J by 0 bases, with 2 bases left in between. The CDR3 loop reads CASSNSGNTIYF. CDR3 bases: TGTGCCAGCAGCAACTCTGGAAACACCATATATTTT.

This clonotype appeared many times. The genes are TRBV12-3 or TRBV12-4 and TRBJ2-5; 10 nucleotides match TRBD1. With V trimmed by 5 bases and J by 3 bases, 6 bases remained unmatched. There are 15 residues in the CDR3. CDR3 DNA: TGTGCCAGCAGTCAACCCGGGACAGGGGAAGAGACCCAGTACTTC. Protein product: CASSQPGTGEETQYF.

This clonotype has more than one count but fewer than ten. The genes are TRBV10-3 and TRBJ2-2, with a weak D call TRBD1 (5 bases). Germline CDR1 and CDR2: ENHRY and SYGVKD. This CDR3 has 14 amino acids. With 7 bases removed from V and 0 bases from J, the gap between germline ends came to 9 bases. The CDR3, as DNA: TGTGCCATCATGTCGACAGCGAACACCGGGGAGCTGTTTTTT. Its protein is CAIMSTANTGELFF.

This clonotype has ten or more counts. CDR3 residues: CSARDGTGGSNEQFF. The CDR3 DNA reads as TGCAGTGCTAGAGATGGGACAGGGGGTTCCAATGAGCAGTTCTTC. The V call is TRBV20-1, the J call TRBJ2-1, with TRBD1 matching 11 bases. Germline CDR1 is DFQATT and CDR2 is SNEGSKA (reference sequence). The CDR3 spans 15 residues. After removal of 0 bases from V and 6 bases from J, the junction contained 4 bases not matched to a gene.

This clonotype was observed at least ten times. This chain uses TRBV29-1 with TRBJ1-1; the D gene is possibly TRBD1 (6 bases). There are 13 residues in the CDR3. In germline, CDR1 is SQVTM, CDR2 ANQGSEA. Deletions cut 3 bases from V and 5 bases from J, with 13 bases between. In nucleotides, the CDR3 is TGCAGCGTTGACGGCAGGGGCGAGACTGAAGCTTTCTTT. It encodes CSVDGRGETEAFF. Together with reference TRBV29-1 and TRBJ1-1, the CDR3 gives the full variable domain: SAVISQKPSRDICQRGTSLTIQCQVDSQVTMMFWYRQQPGQSLTLIATANQGSEATYESGFVIDKFPISRPNLTFSTLTVSNMSPEDSSIYLCSVDGRGETEAFFGQGTRLTVV.

The table lists this clonotype with many counts. The chain carries TRBV27 and TRBJ1-5; D remains unclear. The CDR3 sequence is 13 residues long. The V end lost 3 bases, the J end lost 7 bases, and 10 bases lay between the germline ends. Germline-derived CDR1 and CDR2 are MNHEY and SMNVEV (reference sequence). The CDR3 spells CASSFGRGQPQHF. CDR3 nucleotide sequence: TGTGCCAGCAGTTTTGGGCGGGGACAGCCCCAGCATTTT.

The genes are TRBV5-1 and TRBJ2-3; D is undetermined. CDR1 and CDR2 from the germline V gene are SGHRS and YFSETQ. The CDR3 runs to 13 residues. Between the trimmed V and J ends, which lost 0 bases and 7 bases, there was a span of 9 bases. CDR3 bases: TGCGCCAGCAGCTTGGACAATAGTAATACGCAGTATTTT. Translation: CASSLDNSNTQYF. The variable domain in full, with the rest retrieved from reference TRBV5-1 and TRBJ2-3, is KAGVTQTPRYLIKTRGQQVTLSCSPISGHRSVSWYQQTPGQGLQFLFEYFSETQRNKGNFPGRFSGRQFSNSRSEMNVSTLELGDSALYLCASSLDNSNTQYFGPGTRLTVL.

This clonotype was counted many times. The chain joins TRBV7-3 to TRBJ1-2; tentative D call: TRBD1 (5 bases). This CDR3 is built from 16 residues. V was trimmed by 6 bases and J by 0 bases, leaving 17 bases between them. Germline values: CDR1 SGHTA, CDR2 FQGTGA. The DNA for the CDR3 is TGTGCCAGCAGGTCACGAGGGGCCAGTACTAACTATGGCTACACCTTC. Translating gives CASRSRGASTNYGYTF.

This clonotype was found many times. The genes are TRBV20-1 and TRBJ2-5, with a tentative D call TRBD2 (5 bases). Trimming took 1 base from V and 5 from J, leaving 11 bases between them. Germline CDR1 DFQATT, CDR2 SNEGSKA (reference sequence). This CDR3 contains 13 residues. The CDR3 spells CSARGPSTETQYF. CDR3 nucleotides: TGCAGTGCTAGAGGGCCTAGCACCGAGACCCAGTACTTC.